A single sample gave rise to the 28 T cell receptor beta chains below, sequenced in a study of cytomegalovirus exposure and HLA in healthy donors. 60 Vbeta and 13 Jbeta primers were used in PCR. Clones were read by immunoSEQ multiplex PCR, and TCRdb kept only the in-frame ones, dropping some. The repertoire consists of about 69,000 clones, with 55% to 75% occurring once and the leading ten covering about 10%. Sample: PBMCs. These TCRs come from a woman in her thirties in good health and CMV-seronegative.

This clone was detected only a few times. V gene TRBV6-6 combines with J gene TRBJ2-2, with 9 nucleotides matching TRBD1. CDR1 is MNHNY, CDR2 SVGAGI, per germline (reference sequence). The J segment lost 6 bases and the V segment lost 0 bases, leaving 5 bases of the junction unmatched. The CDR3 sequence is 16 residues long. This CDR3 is CASSYSKGQGSGELFF. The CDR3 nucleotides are TGTGCCAGCAGTTACTCGAAAGGACAGGGGTCCGGGGAGCTGTTTTTT.

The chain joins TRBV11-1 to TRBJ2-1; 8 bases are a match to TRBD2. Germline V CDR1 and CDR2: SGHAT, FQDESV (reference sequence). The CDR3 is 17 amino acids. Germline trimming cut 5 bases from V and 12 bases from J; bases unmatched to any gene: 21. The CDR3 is CASSSTRGSGVDIVQFF. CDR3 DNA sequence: TGTGCCAGCAGCAGCACCCGGGGTAGCGGGGTGGATATCGTGCAGTTCTTC.

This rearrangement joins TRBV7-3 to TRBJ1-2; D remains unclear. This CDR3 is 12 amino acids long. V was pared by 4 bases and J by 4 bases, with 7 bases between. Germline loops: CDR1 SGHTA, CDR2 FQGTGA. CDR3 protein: CASSSRGYGYTF. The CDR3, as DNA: TGTGCCAGCAGCTCCCGGGGCTATGGCTACACCTTC.

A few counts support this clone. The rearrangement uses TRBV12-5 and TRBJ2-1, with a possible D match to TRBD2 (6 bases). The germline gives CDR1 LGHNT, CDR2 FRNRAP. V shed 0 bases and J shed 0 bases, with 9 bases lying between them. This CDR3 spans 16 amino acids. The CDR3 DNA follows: TGTGCTAGTGGTTTGGTACTGGGGGGCTCCTACAATGAGCAGTTCTTC. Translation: CASGLVLGGSYNEQFF.

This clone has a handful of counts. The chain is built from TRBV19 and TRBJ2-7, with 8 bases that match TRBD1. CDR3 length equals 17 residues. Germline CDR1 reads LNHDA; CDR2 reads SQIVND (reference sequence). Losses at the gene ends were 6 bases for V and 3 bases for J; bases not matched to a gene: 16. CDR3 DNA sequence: TGTGCCAGTAGGGAGTTAGAAAAGAGGGACAGGTACTACGAGCAGTACTTC. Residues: CASRELEKRDRYYEQYF.

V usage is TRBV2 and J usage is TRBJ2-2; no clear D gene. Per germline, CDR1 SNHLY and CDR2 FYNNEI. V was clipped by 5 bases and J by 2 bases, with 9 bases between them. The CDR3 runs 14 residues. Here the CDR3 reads CASSSTRNTGELFF. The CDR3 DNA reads TGTGCCAGCAGTTCGACAAGAAACACCGGGGAGCTGTTTTTT. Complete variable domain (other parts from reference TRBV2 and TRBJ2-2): EPEVTQTPSHQVTQMGQEVILRCVPISNHLYFYWYRQILGQKVEFLVSFYNNEISEKSEIFDDQFSVERPDGSNFTLKIRSTKLEDSAMYFCASSSTRNTGELFFGEGSRLTVL.

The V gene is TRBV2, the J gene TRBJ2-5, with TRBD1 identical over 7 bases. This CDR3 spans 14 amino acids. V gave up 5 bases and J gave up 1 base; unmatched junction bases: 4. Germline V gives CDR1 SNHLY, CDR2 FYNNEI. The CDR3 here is CASSNGQAQETQYF. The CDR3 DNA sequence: TGTGCCAGCAGTAACGGACAGGCCCAAGAGACCCAGTACTTC. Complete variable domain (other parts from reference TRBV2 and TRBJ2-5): EPEVTQTPSHQVTQMGQEVILRCVPISNHLYFYWYRQILGQKVEFLVSFYNNEISEKSEIFDDQFSVERPDGSNFTLKIRSTKLEDSAMYFCASSNGQAQETQYFGPGTRLLVL.

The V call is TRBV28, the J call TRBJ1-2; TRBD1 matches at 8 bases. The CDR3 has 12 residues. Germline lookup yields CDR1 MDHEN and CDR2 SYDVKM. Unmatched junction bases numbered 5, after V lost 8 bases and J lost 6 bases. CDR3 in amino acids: CASEQQGDGYTF. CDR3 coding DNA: TGTGCCAGCGAGCAACAGGGGGATGGCTACACCTTC.

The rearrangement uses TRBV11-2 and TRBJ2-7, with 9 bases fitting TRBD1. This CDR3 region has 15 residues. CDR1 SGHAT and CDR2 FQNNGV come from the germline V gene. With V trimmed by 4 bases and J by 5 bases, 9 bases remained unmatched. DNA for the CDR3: TGTGCCAGCAGCTGGGACACAGGGGGCTGGGACGAGCAGTACTTC. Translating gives CASSWDTGGWDEQYF. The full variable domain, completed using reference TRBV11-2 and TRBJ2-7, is EAGVAQSPRYKIIEKRQSVAFWCNPISGHATLYWYQQILGQGPKLLIQFQNNGVVDDSQLPKDRFSAERLKGVDSTLKIQPAKLEDSAVYLCASSWDTGGWDEQYFGPGTRLTVT.

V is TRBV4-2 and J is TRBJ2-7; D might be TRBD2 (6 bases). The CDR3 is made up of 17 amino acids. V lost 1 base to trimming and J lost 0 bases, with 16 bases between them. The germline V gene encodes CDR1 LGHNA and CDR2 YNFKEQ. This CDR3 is CASSQVEGRSSSYEQYF. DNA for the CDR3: TGTGCCAGCAGCCAAGTGGAGGGCCGCTCCTCCTCCTACGAGCAGTACTTC.

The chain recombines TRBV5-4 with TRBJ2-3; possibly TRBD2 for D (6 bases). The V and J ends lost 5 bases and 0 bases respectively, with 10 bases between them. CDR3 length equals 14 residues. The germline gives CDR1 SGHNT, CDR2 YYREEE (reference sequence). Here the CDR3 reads CASRRDFSTDTQYF. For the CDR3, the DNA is TGTGCCAGCAGGCGGGACTTCAGCACAGATACGCAGTATTTT.

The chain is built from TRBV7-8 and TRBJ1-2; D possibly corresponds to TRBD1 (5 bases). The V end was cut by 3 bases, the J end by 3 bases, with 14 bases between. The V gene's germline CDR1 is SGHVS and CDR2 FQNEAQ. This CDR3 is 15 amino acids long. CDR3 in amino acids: CASSLLRGLDYGYTF. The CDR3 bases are TGTGCCAGCAGCTTGCTGAGGGGACTCGACTATGGCTACACCTTC.

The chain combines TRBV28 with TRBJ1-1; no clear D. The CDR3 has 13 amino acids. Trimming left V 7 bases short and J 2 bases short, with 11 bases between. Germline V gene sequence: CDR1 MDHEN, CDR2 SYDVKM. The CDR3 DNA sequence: TGTGCCAGCACAGTGGGAGCTAACACTGAAGCTTTCTTT. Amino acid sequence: CASTVGANTEAFF.

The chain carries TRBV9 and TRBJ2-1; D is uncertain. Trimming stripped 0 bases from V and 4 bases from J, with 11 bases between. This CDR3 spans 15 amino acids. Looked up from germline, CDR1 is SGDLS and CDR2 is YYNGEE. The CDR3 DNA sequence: TGTGCCAGCAGCGTAGCAGGATCCGTTTACAATGAGCAGTTCTTC. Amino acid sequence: CASSVAGSVYNEQFF.

The CDR3 loop is CASLSWSSYNSPLHF. In DNA, the CDR3 is TGTGCCTCCCTCTCTTGGAGCTCCTATAATTCACCCCTCCACTTT. V is TRBV30 and J is TRBJ1-6, with unresolved D. The CDR3 extends over 15 amino acids. The germline V and J ends were trimmed by 7 bases and 0 bases, with 13 bases remaining between them. Germline CDR1 and CDR2: GTSNPN and SVGIG (reference sequence).

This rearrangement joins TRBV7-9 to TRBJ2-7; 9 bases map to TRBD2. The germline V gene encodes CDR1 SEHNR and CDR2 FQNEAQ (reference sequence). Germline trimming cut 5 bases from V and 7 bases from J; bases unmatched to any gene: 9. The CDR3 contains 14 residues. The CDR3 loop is CASSPTTSGGEQYF. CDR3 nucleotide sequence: TGTGCCAGCAGCCCGACGACTAGCGGCGGTGAGCAGTACTTC.

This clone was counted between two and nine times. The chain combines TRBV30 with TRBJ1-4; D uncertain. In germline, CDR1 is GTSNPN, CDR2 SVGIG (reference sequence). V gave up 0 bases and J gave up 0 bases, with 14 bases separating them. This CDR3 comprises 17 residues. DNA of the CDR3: TGTGCCTGGAGTGTCGTTTCGAGAGGCGCAACTAATGAAAAACTGTTTTTT. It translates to CAWSVVSRGATNEKLFF.

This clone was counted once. CDR3 DNA: TGCGCCAGCAGCCAAGATCTTAAGAGGACTAGCGGGGCAGGAGAGACCCAGTACTTC. The encoded protein is CASSQDLKRTSGAGETQYF. The chain uses TRBV4-1 and TRBJ2-5; TRBD2 matches at 12 bases. CDR1 is MGHRA, CDR2 YSYEKL, per germline. With V trimmed by 0 bases and J by 4 bases, 12 bases remained unmatched. The CDR3 extends over 19 amino acids.

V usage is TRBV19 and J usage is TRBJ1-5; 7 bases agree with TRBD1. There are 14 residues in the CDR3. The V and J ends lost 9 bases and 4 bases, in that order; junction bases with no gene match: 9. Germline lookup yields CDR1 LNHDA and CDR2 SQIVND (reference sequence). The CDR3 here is CASSYQQGNQPQHF. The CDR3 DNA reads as TGTGCCAGCTCATACCAACAGGGGAATCAGCCCCAGCATTTT. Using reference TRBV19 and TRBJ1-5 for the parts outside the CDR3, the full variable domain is DGGITQSPKYLFRKEGQNVTLSCEQNLNHDAMYWYRQDPGQGLRLIYYSQIVNDFQKGDIAEGYSVSREKKESFPLTVTSAQKNPTAFYLCASSYQQGNQPQHFGDGTRLSIL.

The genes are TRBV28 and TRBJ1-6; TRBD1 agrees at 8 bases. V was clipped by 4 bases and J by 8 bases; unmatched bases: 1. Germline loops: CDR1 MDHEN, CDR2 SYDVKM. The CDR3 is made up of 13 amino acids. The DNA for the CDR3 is TGTGCCAGCAGTTCACAGGGGGATTCACCCCTCCACTTT. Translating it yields CASSSQGDSPLHF.

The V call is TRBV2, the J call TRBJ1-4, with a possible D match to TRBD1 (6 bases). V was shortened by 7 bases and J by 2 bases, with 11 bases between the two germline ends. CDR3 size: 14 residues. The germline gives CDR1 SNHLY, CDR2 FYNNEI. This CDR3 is CASTTDRTNEKLFF. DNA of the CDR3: TGTGCCAGCACCACAGACAGGACTAATGAAAAACTGTTTTTT.

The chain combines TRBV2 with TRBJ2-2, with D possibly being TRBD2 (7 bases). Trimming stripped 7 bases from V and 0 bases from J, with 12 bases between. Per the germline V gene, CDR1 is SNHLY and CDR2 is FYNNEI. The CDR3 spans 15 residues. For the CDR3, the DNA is TGTGCCAGCAAACTAGGGGGGGCGAACACCGGGGAGCTGTTTTTT. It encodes CASKLGGANTGELFF.

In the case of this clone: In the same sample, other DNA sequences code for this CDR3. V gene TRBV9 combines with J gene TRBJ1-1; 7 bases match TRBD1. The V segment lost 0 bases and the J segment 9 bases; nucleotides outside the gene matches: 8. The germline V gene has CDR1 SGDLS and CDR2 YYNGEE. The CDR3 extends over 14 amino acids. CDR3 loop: CASSVAGTEKQAFF. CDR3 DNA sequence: TGTGCCAGCAGCGTAGCGGGGACAGAGAAGCAAGCTTTCTTT.

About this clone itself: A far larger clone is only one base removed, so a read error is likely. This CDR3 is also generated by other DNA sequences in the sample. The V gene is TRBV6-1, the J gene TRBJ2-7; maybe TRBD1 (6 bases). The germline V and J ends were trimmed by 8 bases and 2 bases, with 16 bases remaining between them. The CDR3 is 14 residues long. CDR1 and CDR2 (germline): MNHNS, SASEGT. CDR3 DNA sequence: TGTGCCAGCCCGGGTGGGGGCCCACCCTACGAGCAGTACTTC. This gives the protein CASPGGGPPYEQYF.

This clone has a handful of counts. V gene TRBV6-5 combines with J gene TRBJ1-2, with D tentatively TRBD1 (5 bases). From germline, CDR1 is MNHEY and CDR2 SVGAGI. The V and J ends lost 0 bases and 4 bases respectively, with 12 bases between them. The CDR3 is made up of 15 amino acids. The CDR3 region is CASSYSRGRGYGYTF. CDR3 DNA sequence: TGTGCCAGCAGTTACTCTAGGGGTCGTGGCTATGGCTACACCTTC.

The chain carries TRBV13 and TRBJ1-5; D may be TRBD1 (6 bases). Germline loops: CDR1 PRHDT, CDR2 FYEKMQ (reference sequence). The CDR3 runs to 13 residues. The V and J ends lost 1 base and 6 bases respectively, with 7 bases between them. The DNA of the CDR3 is TGTGCCAGCAGCTTAGTGGACAGTCAGCCCCAGCATTTT. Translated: CASSLVDSQPQHF.

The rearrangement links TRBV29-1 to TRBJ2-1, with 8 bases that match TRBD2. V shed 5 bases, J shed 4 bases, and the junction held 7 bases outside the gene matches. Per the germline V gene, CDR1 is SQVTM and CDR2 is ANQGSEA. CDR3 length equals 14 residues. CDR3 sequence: CSVSPAGDYNEQFF. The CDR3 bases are TGCAGCGTTTCTCCAGCGGGGGATTACAATGAGCAGTTCTTC.

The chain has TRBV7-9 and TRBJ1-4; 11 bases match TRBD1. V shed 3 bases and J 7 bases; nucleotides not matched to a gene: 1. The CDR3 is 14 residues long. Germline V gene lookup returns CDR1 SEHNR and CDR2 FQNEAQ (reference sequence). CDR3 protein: CASSLGTGGEKLFF. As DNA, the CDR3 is TGTGCCAGCAGCTTGGGGACAGGGGGTGAAAAACTGTTTTTT.